This T cell receptor (beta chain) originates from a study of T-cell reconstitution after alpha-beta-depleted transplantation in children (dated by TCRdb to 2016 to 2017). General notes on the study: Using TCR repertoire profiling, the study followed T-cell immune reconstitution in a quantitative way in children after TCRalphabeta/CD19-depleted allogeneic hematopoietic cell transplantation.

This clonotype was observed at least ten times. Its antigen is not yet known. No quality values exist for individual bases; no much larger clone is one base distant. Per the publication, the treatment or condition label means: allogeneic hematopoietic cell transplantation with graft depleted of TCRalphabeta T cells and CD19 B cells. TCRalphabeta/CD19-depleted allogeneic hematopoietic cell grafts were given to the transplant recipients, all of whom were children. Receptor libraries were prepared by PCR. Sequencing was performed on an Illumina HiSeq 2500. To normalize quantification of the TCRbeta repertoire, the TCR libraries were built with molecular barcoding that relied on unique molecular identifiers. The raw public reads went through TCRdb reprocessing: fastp at Q25, MiXCR clone calling, in-frame beta chains kept. Each CDR3 protein gets just one entry, which takes the most common genes and DNA from the rows behind it. A total of around 140,000 distinct CDR3 sequences appear in this sample, 8.5% to 10% of them only once. In total, the top ten clones hold over 15% of the sample.

Findings and caveats that apply to the study as a whole: The frequencies of hyperexpanded clones fell over the following months, and after one year, T-cell counts and TCRbeta diversity were mostly attributed to newly produced T cells. In some patients, the high TCRbeta diversity seen at day 60 was put down to recipient T cells and intrathymic progenitors that had survived conditioning. The apparently early recovery of alphabetaT-cell counts about two months after transplant reportedly depended on only several hundred rapidly expanded clones that came from non-depleted graft cells.

From a lookup of the germline V gene, CDR1 and CDR2 are MDHEN and SYDVKM. Trimming takes 3 bases from V and 8 bases from J, and the germline ends sit 14 bases apart. CDR3 length: 14 amino acids, cysteine to phenylalanine. Only CDR3 DNA is held: 42 bases, read in frame from base 1. The chain uses TRBV28 and TRBJ2-1; the D gene is possibly TRBD1 or TRBD2, with 5 bases matching each. The sequenced sample was PBMCs, mostly from graft donor cells, obtained 180 days after TCRalphabeta/CD19-depleted stem cell transplant. The receptor comes from a female patient aged 2 to 10 who had a stem cell transplant for congenital amegakaryocytic thrombocytopenia, so the T cells may come from the graft donor. The DNA sequence is TGTGCCAGCAGTTTGTCCGGGGCCTCGGATGAGCAGTTCTTC. Its coded protein is CASSLSGASDEQFF.